Given below is one T cell receptor beta chain in context. As yet, its antigen is unknown. Constant-segment-primed 5'RACE gave TCR alpha and TCR beta cDNA libraries with sample barcodes and UMIs. TCRdb re-called the 5' RACE reads with MiXCR, one entry per CDR3 protein. This sample yields some 600,000 distinct CDR3 sequences, of which around 15% are seen a single time; about 8.6% belongs to the top ten. The entry originates in a study of T-cell memory formation after mild COVID-19. Study details: Most TCR clusters belonged to a single donor. Study-wide findings and caveats: The finding that pre-infection memory included some responding clones suggested that cross-reactive memory joined. Among clones contracting day 15 to 85, CD4/CD8 was balanced, whereas later expanders leaned CD4+.

The sample consisted of PBMCs or a T cell subset sorted from them (not recorded which). This TCR derives from an adult woman who had mild COVID-19 (a few samples of this study predate the infection). Cell type and time point are not known.

The CDR3 region has the DNA TGCGCCAGCAGCTTGGATTTCAGTGCAACTAATGAAAAACTGTTTTTT. Its protein is CASSLDFSATNEKLFF. The chain combines TRBV5-1 with TRBJ1-4; no clear D gene. Trimming removed 0 bases from V and 0 bases from J, with 9 bases in between. The CDR3 has 16 residues. Germline V lookup: CDR1 SGHRS, CDR2 YFSETQ.